A selection of T cell receptor beta chains follows, all from one sample in a study of naive and memory T cell subsets. Via MiXCR, TCRdb re-called the UMI-ligation and nested PCR reads, giving one row per CDR3 protein. Of 95,000 to 110,000 distinct CDR3 sequences listed, approximately 15% are singletons. The sample consisted of naive CD8+ T cells from blood. The receptors originated from a human donor in good health. Both conserved end residues are part of each CDR3. D genes are given only for firm matches. Rows give clone size only sometimes, using once, few, many, or a class for an expanded clone.

j_gene,abundance,v_gene,d_gene,CDR3nt,CDR3aa
TRBJ2-5,few,TRBV4-1,TRBD2,TGCGCCAGCAGCCAAGGACTAGCTGAGACCCAGTACTTC,CASSQGLAETQYF
TRBJ2-7,many,TRBV29-1,TRBD2,TGCAGCGTTGACCACCCAGCGGGAGGCTCCTACGAGCAGTACTTC,CSVDHPAGGSYEQYF
TRBJ1-1,few,TRBV6-6,NA,TGTGCCAGCAGTCCTCTCTCCCCCGGGCCACCTGAAGCTTTCTTT,CASSPLSPGPPEAFF
TRBJ1-1,many,TRBV18,NA,TGTGCCAGCTCCCCCGGGCCAGGGACTGAAGCTTTCTTT,CASSPGPGTEAFF
TRBJ2-1,many,TRBV7-2,NA,TGTGCCAGCAGCTTAGGTGGTGGGAGCAATGAGCAGTTCTTC,CASSLGGGSNEQFF
TRBJ1-1,NA,TRBV15,NA,TGTGCCACCAGCAGAGACAGGGGAGTCCCTGAAGCTTTCTTT,CATSRDRGVPEAFF
TRBJ2-2,few,TRBV7-9,NA,TGTGCCAGCAGCTCCCCGGTGGAGGACACGGACGGGGAGCTGTTTTTT,CASSSPVEDTDGELFF
TRBJ1-1,many,TRBV9,NA,TGTGCCAGCAGCGTTTCCGCAGTTTTAACTGAAGCTTTCTTT,CASSVSAVLTEAFF
TRBJ1-1,few,TRBV27,TRBD1,TGTGCCAGCAGTCCTAAGCTCGGGACAGTCACTGAAGCTTTCTTT,CASSPKLGTVTEAFF
TRBJ2-7,many,TRBV4-3,TRBD2,TGCGCCAGCAGCCAGGCCTCGGGGAGCGGGATTTCCTACGAGCAGTACTTC,CASSQASGSGISYEQYF
TRBJ2-5,NA,TRBV29-1,TRBD1,TGCAGCGTTGAAGATCGCGGGACAGGGTTAGAGACCCAGTACTTC,CSVEDRGTGLETQYF
TRBJ2-3,NA,TRBV9,TRBD2,TGTGCCAGCAGCGTAGGGGCTAGCGGGGGAACAGATACGCAGTATTTT,CASSVGASGGTDTQYF
TRBJ1-1,NA,TRBV25-1,NA,TGTGCCAGCAGTGAAGAAGGCCAGACTGAAGGAGCTTTCTTT,CASSEEGQTEGAFF
TRBJ2-2,NA,TRBV13,NA,TGTGCCAGCAGCTTAGAGGCACCCTCCGACACCGGGGAGCTGTTTTTT,CASSLEAPSDTGELFF
TRBJ2-1,few,TRBV13,TRBD2,TGTGCCAGCAGCTCCTCCGGGACTAGCGGGAGCAATGAGCAGTTCTTC,CASSSSGTSGSNEQFF
TRBJ2-3,NA,TRBV5-4,NA,TGTGCCAGCAGCTTGGCCAACGGGGCAGATACGCAGTATTTT,CASSLANGADTQYF
TRBJ2-1,NA,TRBV20-1,NA,TGCAGTGCTATTAACCTAGTGTTCGAGAATGAGCAGTTCTTC,CSAINLVFENEQFF
TRBJ2-7,NA,TRBV7-9,NA,TGTGCCAGCAGCTCTTCTTTCTACGAGCAGTACTTC,CASSSSFYEQYF
TRBJ2-7,NA,TRBV20-1,TRBD1,TGCAGTGCTAGGGGGACAGGGGCGGGGTACGAGCAGTACTTC,CSARGTGAGYEQYF
TRBJ2-7,many,TRBV19,NA,TGTGCCAGTAGTGTACAGGGCGAGCAGTACTTC,CASSVQGEQYF
TRBJ2-1,many,TRBV14,NA,TGTGCCAGCAGCCTGATTCCGACTCCTAGGGGGTACAATGAGCAGTTCTTC,CASSLIPTPRGYNEQFF
TRBJ1-4,many,TRBV15,NA,TGTGCCACCAGGACGGTATCGGGTGGGGCAGCAACTAATGAAAAACTGTTTTTT,CATRTVSGGAATNEKLFF
TRBJ2-7,NA,TRBV29-1,NA,TGCAGCGCCCTTTCGACAGGTTCCTACGAGCAGTACTTC,CSALSTGSYEQYF
TRBJ2-2,NA,TRBV10-3,NA,TGTGCCATCAGAGCCGGGACTCAGAACACCGGGGAGCTGTTTTTT,CAIRAGTQNTGELFF
TRBJ1-2,NA,TRBV29-1,TRBD1,TGCAGCGTTGAAGGACAGGGGTATTATGGCTACACCTTC,CSVEGQGYYGYTF
TRBJ2-1,few,TRBV19,NA,TGTGCCAGTAGTACCCTAGACGGAGGGGTTGGCGATGAGCAGTTCTTC,CASSTLDGGVGDEQFF
TRBJ1-2,NA,TRBV4-3,NA,TGCGCCAGCAGCCAAGACCGCCTGAATGGCTACACCTTC,CASSQDRLNGYTF
TRBJ1-1,NA,TRBV12-3/TRBV12-4,NA,TGTGCCAGCAGCCGGCCTATGGGGCCGGATCGTCTTTGGGCTTTCTTT,CASSRPMGPDRLWAFF
TRBJ2-2,few,TRBV3-1,NA,TGTGCCAGCAGCTACAGGGTATTCAACACCGGGGAGCTGTTTTTT,CASSYRVFNTGELFF
TRBJ2-7,few,TRBV20-1,TRBD2,TGCAGTGCCCTTCCGACCGGACTAGCGGGTTACTCCTACGAGCAGTACTTC,CSALPTGLAGYSYEQYF
TRBJ1-1,NA,TRBV7-2,NA,TGTGCCAGCAGCTTAGAGCTCAGCCTGAACACTGAAGCTTTCTTT,CASSLELSLNTEAFF
TRBJ2-3,few,TRBV6-2/TRBV6-3,TRBD2,TGTGCCAGCAGTTACTCGTCTAGCGGTACGAACACAGATACGCAGTATTTT,CASSYSSSGTNTDTQYF
TRBJ2-1,NA,TRBV24-1,NA,TGTGCCACCAGTGATTTGGGGGGACAAAAGGACAGCCAGAGTGACAATGAGCAGTTCTTC,CATSDLGGQKDSQSDNEQFF
TRBJ2-7,few,TRBV20-1,NA,TGCAGTGCTAGAGAGCCCGGGACCCGCTACGAGCAGTACTTC,CSAREPGTRYEQYF
TRBJ2-7,many,TRBV20-1,TRBD2,TGCAGTGCTAGAGATCAAAGCGGTCTAGCGGGAGGCGCCTACGAGCAGTACTTC,CSARDQSGLAGGAYEQYF
TRBJ2-2,few,TRBV24-1,NA,TGTGCCACCCGCCCCAGGGACACCATGAACACCGGGGAGCTGTTTTTT,CATRPRDTMNTGELFF
TRBJ2-3,many,TRBV14,NA,TGTGCCAGCAGCCTCGTCCCCGGCACAGATACGCAGTATTTT,CASSLVPGTDTQYF
TRBJ2-1,NA,TRBV27,TRBD2,TGTGCCAGCACCCAACTAGCGGGGGGCAATGAGCAGTTCTTC,CASTQLAGGNEQFF
TRBJ2-1,NA,TRBV6-5,TRBD2,TGTGCCAGCAGCGGACTAGCGGGGGGGCTTCAGTTCTTC,CASSGLAGGLQFF
TRBJ2-7,NA,TRBV27,NA,TGTGCCAGCAGCCCGGGAAGGGGGTACGAGCAGTACTTC,CASSPGRGYEQYF
TRBJ2-2,NA,TRBV7-9,NA,TGTGCCAGCAGCTTAGTTGACCTGGGGGAGCTGTTTTTT,CASSLVDLGELFF
TRBJ2-1,few,TRBV20-1,NA,TGCAGTGCAGCCCCTGTTGGCGAGCAGTTCTTC,CSAAPVGEQFF
TRBJ2-1,many,TRBV5-1,NA,TGCGCCAGCAGTCGGTGGCAGGGAGGGGGGTCCTACAATGAGCAGTTCTTC,CASSRWQGGGSYNEQFF
TRBJ2-5,few,TRBV28,NA,TGTGCCAGCAGTTTTTTTAGCGGAAGTGGGGGGACCCAGTACTTC,CASSFFSGSGGTQYF
TRBJ2-7,NA,TRBV12-3/TRBV12-4,NA,TGTTCCAGCAGTCCCAACCCCGGGGGTTACTACGAGCAGTACTTC,CSSSPNPGGYYEQYF
TRBJ2-1,NA,TRBV4-3,TRBD2,TGCGCCAGCAGCCAAGTTTGGCTAGCGGAGATGAGCTCCTACAATGAGCAGTTCTTC,CASSQVWLAEMSSYNEQFF